The clone carrying this TCR beta chain turned up a few times. Its target is unknown. These data belong to a study of beta chain features in type 1 diabetes. Findings of the study overall: People with Type 1 diabetes carried modestly yet significantly shorter TCRB CDR3s in all four CD4+ subsets.

The isolated RNA, all of it, was reverse transcribed, so expressed TCRB transcripts were what got sequenced. Mean read depth for naive, central memory and regulatory T cell samples was 3 million to 4.5 million reads. The data were produced by immunoSEQ multiplex PCR, yet TCRdb's version contains in-frame clones alone and is incomplete. The table includes 160,000 or so clones, 6.5% to 10% detected once. The CDR3 sequence is 17 residues long. V shed 2 bases, J shed 2 bases, and the junction held 12 bases outside the gene matches. Looked up from germline, CDR1 is SGHRS and CDR2 is YFSETQ. This TCR was sampled from a woman under 30 with type 1 diabetes. The chain employs TRBV5-1 and TRBJ1-1, with 7 bases fitting TRBD1. Sequenced sample: central memory CD4+ T cells from blood. The CDR3 DNA sequence: TGCGCCAGCAGCTTTGGACAGGTCCGAGGATCTAACACTGAAGCTTTCTTT. Protein product: CASSFGQVRGSNTEAFF.